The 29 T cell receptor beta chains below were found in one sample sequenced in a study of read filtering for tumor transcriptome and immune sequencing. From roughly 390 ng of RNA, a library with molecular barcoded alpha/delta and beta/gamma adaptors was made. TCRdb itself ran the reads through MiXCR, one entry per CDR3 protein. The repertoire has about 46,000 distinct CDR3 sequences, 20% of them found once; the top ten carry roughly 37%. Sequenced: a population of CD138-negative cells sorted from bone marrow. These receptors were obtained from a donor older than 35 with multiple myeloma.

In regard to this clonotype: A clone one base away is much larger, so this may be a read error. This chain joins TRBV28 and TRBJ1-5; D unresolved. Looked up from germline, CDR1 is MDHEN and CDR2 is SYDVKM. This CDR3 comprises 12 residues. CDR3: CTSSLNGQPQHF. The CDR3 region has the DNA TGTACCAGCAGTTTAAATGGTCAGCCCCAGCATTTT.

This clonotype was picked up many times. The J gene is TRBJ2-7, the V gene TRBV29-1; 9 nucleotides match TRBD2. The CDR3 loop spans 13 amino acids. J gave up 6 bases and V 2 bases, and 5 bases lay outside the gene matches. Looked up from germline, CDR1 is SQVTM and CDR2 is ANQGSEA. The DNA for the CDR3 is TGCAGCGTTGAACGCGCGGGAGGGGGCGAGCAGTACTTC. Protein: CSVERAGGGEQYF.

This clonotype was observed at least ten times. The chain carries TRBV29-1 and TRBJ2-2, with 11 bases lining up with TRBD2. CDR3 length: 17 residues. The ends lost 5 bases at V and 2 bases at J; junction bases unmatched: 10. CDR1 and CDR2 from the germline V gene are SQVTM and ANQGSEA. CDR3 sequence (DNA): TGCAGCGTTAAAACTAGCGGGAGTTCGTTTAACACCGGGGAGCTGTTTTTT. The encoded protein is CSVKTSGSSFNTGELFF.

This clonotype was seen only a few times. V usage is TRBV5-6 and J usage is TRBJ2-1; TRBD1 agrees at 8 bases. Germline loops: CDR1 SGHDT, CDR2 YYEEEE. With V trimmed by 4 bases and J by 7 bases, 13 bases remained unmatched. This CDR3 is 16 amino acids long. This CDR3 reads CASSPLDRAKLNEQFF. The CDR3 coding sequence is TGTGCCAGCAGCCCCTTGGACAGGGCTAAACTGAATGAGCAGTTCTTC.

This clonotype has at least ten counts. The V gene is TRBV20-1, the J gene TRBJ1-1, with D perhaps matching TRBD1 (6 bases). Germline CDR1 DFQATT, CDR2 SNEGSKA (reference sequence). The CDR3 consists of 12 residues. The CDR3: CRQQGPGTEAFF. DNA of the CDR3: TGCAGGCAACAGGGTCCGGGCACTGAAGCTTTCTTT.

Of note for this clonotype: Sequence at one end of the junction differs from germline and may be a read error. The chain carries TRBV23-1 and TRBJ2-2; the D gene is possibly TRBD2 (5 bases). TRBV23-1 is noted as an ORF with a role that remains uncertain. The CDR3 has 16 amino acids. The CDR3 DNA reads TGCGCCAGCAGTCAAGATGCCAGCGGAGGAGTCGTGGAGCTGTATTTT. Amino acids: CASSQDASGGVVELYF.

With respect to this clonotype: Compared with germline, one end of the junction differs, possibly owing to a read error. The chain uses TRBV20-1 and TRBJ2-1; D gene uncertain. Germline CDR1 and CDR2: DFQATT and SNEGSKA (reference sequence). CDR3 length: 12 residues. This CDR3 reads CSALPSHNEQLF. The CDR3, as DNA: TGCAGTGCTCTCCCCTCCCATAATGAGCAGCTCTTC.

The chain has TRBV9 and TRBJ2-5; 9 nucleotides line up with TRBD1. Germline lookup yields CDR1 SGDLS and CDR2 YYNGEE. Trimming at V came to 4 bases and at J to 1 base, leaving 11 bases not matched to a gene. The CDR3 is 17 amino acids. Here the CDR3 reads CASSMGQGFPLQETQYF. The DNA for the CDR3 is TGTGCCAGCAGCATGGGACAGGGCTTCCCTCTCCAAGAGACCCAGTACTTC.

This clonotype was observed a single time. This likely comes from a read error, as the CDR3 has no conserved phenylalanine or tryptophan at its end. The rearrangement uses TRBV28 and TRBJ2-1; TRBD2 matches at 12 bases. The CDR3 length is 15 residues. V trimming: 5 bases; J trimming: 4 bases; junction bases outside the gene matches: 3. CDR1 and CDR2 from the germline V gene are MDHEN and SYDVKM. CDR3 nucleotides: TGTGCCAGCAGTCTTGGACTAGCGGGGTACAATGAGCAGTTCCTC. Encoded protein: CASSLGLAGYNEQFL.

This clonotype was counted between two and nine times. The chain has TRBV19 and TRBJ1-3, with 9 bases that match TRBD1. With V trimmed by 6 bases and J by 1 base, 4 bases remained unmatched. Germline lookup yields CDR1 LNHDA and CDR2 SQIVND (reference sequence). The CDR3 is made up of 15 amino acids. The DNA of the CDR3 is TGTGCCAGTAGCGGCGGGACAGGGTCTGGAAACACCATATATTTT. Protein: CASSGGTGSGNTIYF. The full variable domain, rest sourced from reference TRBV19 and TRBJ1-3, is DGGITQSPKYLFRKEGQNVTLSCEQNLNHDAMYWYRQDPGQGLRLIYYSQIVNDFQKGDIAEGYSVSREKKESFPLTVTSAQKNPTAFYLCASSGGTGSGNTIYFGEGSWLTVV.

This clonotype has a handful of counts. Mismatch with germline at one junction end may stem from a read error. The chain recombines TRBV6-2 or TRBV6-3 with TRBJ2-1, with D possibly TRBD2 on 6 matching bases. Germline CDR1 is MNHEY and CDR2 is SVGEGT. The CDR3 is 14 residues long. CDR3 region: CACSPLGGSYEQFF. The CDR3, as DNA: TGTGCCTGCAGCCCCCTGGGGGGAAGCTATGAGCAGTTCTTC.

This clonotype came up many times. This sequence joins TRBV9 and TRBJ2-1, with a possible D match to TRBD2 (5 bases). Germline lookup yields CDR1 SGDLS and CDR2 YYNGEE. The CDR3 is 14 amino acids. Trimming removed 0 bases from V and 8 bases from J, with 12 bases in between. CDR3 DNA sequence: TGTGCCAGCAGCGTAGGGTCCAGCGGCTATGAGCAGTTCTTC. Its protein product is CASSVGSSGYEQFF.

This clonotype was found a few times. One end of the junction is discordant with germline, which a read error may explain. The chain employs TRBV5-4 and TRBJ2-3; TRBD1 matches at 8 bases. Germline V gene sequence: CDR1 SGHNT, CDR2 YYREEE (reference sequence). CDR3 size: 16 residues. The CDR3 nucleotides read TGTGCCAGCAGCCCCCTGGGACAGGCAAACACAGATATGCAGTATTTT. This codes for CASSPLGQANTDMQYF.

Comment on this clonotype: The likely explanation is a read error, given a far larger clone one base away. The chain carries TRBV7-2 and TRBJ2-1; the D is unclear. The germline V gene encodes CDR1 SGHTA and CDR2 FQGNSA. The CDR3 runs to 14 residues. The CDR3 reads CASSGPRSGNERFF. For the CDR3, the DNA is TGTGCCAGCAGCGGCCCGAGGTCAGGCAACGAGCGGTTCTTC.

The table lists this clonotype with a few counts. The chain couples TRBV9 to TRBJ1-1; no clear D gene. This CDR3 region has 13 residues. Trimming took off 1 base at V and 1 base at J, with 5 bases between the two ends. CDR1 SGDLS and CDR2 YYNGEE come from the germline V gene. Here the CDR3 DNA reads TGTGCCAGCAGCGTACAGGAGAACACTGAAGCTTTCTTT. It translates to CASSVQENTEAFF.

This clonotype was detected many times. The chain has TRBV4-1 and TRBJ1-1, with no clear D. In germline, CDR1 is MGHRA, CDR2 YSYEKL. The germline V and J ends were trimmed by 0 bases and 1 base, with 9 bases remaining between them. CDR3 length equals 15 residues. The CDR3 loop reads CASSQDQQRNTEAFF. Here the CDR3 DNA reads TGCGCCAGCAGCCAAGATCAACAGAGGAACACTGAAGCTTTCTTT.

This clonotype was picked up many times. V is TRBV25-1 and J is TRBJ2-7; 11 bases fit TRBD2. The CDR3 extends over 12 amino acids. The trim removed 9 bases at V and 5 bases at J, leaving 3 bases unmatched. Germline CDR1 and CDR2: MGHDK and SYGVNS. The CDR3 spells CASNSGRDEQYF. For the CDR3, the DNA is TGTGCCAGTAATAGCGGGAGGGACGAGCAGTACTTC.

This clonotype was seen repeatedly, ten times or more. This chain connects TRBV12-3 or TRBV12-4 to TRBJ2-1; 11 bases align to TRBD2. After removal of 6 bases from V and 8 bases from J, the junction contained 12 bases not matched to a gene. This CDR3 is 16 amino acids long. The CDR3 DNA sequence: TGTGCCAGCAGCACTAGCGGGAGCATTGGGGTGGATGAGCAGTTCTTC. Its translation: CASSTSGSIGVDEQFF.

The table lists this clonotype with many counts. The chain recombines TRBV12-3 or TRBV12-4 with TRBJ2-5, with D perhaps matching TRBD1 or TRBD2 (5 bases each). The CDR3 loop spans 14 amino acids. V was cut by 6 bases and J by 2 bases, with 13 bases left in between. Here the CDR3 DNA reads TGTGCCAGCAGCACTAGACAGACTCAAGAGACCCAGTACTTC. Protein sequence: CASSTRQTQETQYF.

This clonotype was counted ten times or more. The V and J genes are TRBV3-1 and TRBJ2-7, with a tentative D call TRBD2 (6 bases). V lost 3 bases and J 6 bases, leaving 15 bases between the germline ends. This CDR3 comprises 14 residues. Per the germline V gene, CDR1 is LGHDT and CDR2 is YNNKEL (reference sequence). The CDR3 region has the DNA TGTGCCAGCAGCCAGGATTTTAGCGGAGCCGAGCAGTACTTC. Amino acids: CASSQDFSGAEQYF.

DNA of the CDR3: TGTGCCAGCAGCTTGGGAACAACCAGCAATCAGCCCCAGCATTTT. Translating gives CASSLGTTSNQPQHF. J is TRBJ1-5 and V is TRBV5-6; D remains ambiguous. The germline V and J ends were trimmed by 0 bases and 1 base, with 8 bases remaining between them. The CDR3 spans 15 residues. In germline, CDR1 is SGHDT, CDR2 YYEEEE.

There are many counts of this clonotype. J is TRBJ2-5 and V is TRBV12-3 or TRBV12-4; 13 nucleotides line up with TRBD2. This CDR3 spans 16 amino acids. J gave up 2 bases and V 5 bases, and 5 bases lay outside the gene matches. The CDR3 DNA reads TGTGCCAGCAGTCCAGGACTAGCGGGGGAGCAAGAGACCCAGTACTTC. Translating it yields CASSPGLAGEQETQYF.

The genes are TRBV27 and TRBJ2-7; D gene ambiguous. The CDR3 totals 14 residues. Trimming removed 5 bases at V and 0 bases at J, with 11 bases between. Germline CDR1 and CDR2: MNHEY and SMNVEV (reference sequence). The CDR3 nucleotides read TGTGCCAGCAGTGAGACTTTCCTCTCCTACGAGCAGTACTTC. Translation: CASSETFLSYEQYF.

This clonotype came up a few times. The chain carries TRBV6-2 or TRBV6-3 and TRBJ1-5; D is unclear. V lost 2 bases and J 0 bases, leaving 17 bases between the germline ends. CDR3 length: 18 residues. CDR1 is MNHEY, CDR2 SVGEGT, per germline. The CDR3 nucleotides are TGTGCCAGCAGTTACGAGGAGGGAACTCTAAATAGCAATCAGCCCCAGCATTTT. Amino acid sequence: CASSYEEGTLNSNQPQHF.

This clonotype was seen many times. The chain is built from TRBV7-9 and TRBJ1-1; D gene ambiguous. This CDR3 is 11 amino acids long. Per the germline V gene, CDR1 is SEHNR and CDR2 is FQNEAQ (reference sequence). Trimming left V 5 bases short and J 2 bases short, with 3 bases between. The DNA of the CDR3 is TGTGCCAGCAGCCAAAACACTGAAGCTTTCTTT. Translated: CASSQNTEAFF.

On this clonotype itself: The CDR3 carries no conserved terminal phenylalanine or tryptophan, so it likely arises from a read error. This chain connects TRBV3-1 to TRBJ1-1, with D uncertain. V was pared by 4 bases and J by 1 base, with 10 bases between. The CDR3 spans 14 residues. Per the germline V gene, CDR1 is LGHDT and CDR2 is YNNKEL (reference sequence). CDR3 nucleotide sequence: TGTGCCAGCAGCCCTCGCGGGAAGAACACTGAAGCTTTCCTT. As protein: CASSPRGKNTEAFL.

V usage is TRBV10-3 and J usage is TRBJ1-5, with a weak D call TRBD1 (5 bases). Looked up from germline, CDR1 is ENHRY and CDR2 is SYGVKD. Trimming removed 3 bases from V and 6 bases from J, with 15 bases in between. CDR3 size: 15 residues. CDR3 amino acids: CAISDGRVLGQPQHF. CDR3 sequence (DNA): TGTGCCATCAGTGATGGCAGGGTATTAGGTCAGCCCCAGCATTTT.

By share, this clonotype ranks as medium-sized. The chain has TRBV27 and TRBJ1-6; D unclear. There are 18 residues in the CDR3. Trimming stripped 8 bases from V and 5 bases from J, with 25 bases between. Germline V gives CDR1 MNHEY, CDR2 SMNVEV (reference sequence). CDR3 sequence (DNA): TGTGCCAGCGGCGGAAACTCAGGAGTGCGGAAACATAATTCACCCCTCCACTTT. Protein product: CASGGNSGVRKHNSPLHF.

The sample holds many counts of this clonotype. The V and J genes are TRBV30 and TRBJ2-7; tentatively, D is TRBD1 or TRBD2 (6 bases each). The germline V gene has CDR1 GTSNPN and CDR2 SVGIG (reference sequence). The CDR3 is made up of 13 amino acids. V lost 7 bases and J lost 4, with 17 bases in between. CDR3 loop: CASNREECYEQYF. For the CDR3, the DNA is TGTGCCTCAAACAGGGAGGAGTGTTACGAGCAGTACTTC.